The T cell receptor beta chain under discussion was sequenced for a study of vaccination effects on CD4 cells after COVID-19 (dated by TCRdb to the early 2020s). About the investigation overall: Across the study, the median time from the second dose to post-vaccine sampling was 72 days (range 14 to 241). In both COVID-19 convalescent patients and infection-naive vaccine recipients, the study compared SARS-CoV-2 spike-specific CD4+ TCR repertoires from before mRNA vaccination with those from after it. The full study included fewer than eleven COVID-19 convalescent patients and several SARS-CoV-2-naive healthy vaccine recipients. The Oncomine TCR Beta short-read assay on an Illumina iSeq 100 was used to sequence cultures from other donors in the study.

This clone appeared once. Which antigen it targets is not known. It has no much larger one-base neighbor in the sample; base qualities were not kept. The method was the immunoSEQ multiplex PCR assay. DNA from the cultured and isolated CD4+ T cells underwent TCR beta CDR3 sequencing. On the authors' methods: Non-productive TCR sequences were removed, reads were trimmed to the CDR3 region, and CDR3s of at least 7 amino acids were retained. Antigen-specific clonotypes were identified with the MANAFEST web app by comparing expansion in peptide wells against reference cultures. To count as positive, a clone had to show expansion at FDR<0.05 compared with the reference and with all other wells, an odds ratio above 5, and a frequency above 0.1% in two replicate wells. Cross-reactive clonotypes were defined as significantly expanded in SARS-CoV-2 spike wells and in at least one common cold coronavirus spike condition. Levenshtein distance calculated with the stringdist R package was used to assess CDR3 similarity, and unrooted trees were constructed with ape in R 3.6.1. TCRdb stores this immuneACCESS table with in-frame sequences only. Part of the clones is absent; in the studies checked, under half of the shortfall reflects unresolved V genes, and no reason is known for the rest. D and trimming were read from the DNA, whereas the V and J calls and clone size are those reported in that table. Present in this sample are about 22,000 clones, 72% of which were seen just once. The ten largest make up more than 8.5% of the sample.

Findings and caveats that apply to the study as a whole: In healthy vaccine recipients, vaccine-induced clones were almost all SARS-CoV-2 mono-reactive, with only 1 of 255 cross-reactive with common cold coronaviruses. The study was limited by a small number of convalescent patients and lacked early post-infection timepoints. Marked clonal contraction was observed in both infection-induced and vaccine-induced clones at late post-vaccination timepoints, consistent with waning T cell responses.

In the ViraFEST assay, PBMC were stimulated with viral peptide pools, and antigen-specific CD4+ T cell clonotypes were then identified by expansion using TCR sequencing. After around ten days of culture, CD4+ T cells were isolated with the EasySep CD4+ T cell isolation kit. Each participant received two doses of an mRNA SARS-CoV-2 vaccine, either BNT162b2 or mRNA-1273. The absence of prior SARS-CoV-2 infection in healthy vaccine recipients was confirmed by negative nucleocapsid antibodies before and after vaccination. About 2.1 million PBMC per well were cultured in IMDM with about 5.4% human AB serum, about 9.4 IU/ml IL-2 and gentamicin, plus 10 ug/ml peptides. On days 3 and 7, half of the culture medium was replaced with fresh IL-2-containing medium. Unless otherwise noted, each peptide stimulation condition was cultured in triplicate wells. PBMC were separated from whole blood using Ficoll-Paque Plus gradient centrifugation and were then either cryopreserved at -140C or used fresh. The overlapping peptide pools covered the spike proteins of SARS-CoV-2 as well as those of the common cold coronaviruses HCoV-NL63, HCoV-OC43 and HCoV-229E. The QIAamp micro DNA kit was used to extract genomic DNA from the cultured CD4+ T cells.

The CDR3 goes from the cysteine to the phenylalanine over 16 residues. Just the 48-base CDR3 DNA is kept, in frame starting at base 1. Taken from the germline V gene, the CDR1 and CDR2 loops are SGHNT and YENEEA. The germline V end is reduced by 5 bases and the J end by 6 bases; junction bases left unmatched: 9. The rearranged segments are TRBV11-3 and TRBJ2-3; 12 of the junction bases match TRBD2. The sequences come from CD4+ T cells from PBMCs cultured with HCoV-NL63 spike peptides, collected after COVID-19 vaccination. The cell subset or site label on this specimen signifies: HCoV-NL63 spike overlapping peptide pool stimulation. The receptor was isolated from a human donor who received a COVID-19 vaccine. The CDR3 is CASSGRLAGDGDTQYF. The DNA is TGTGCCAGCAGCGGACGACTAGCGGGAGATGGGGATACGCAGTATTTT.